The clone carrying this T cell receptor beta chain came up once. Its specificity is not known. This specimen belongs to a study of T cell responses to AZD1222 COVID-19 vaccine. Study conclusions and caveats: White British ancestry dominated among donors, who included more females, and clonal diversity was possibly underestimated. Researchers took repertoire samples only after the peak T cell response had come. Spike as a whole was targeted by vaccine-associated CD4 TCRs, dominant at 160-218 and 743-854.

The table came from immunoSEQ multiplex PCR; TCRdb's copy has only in-frame clones and leaves some out. The table lists roughly 150,000 clones, approximately 92% of them singletons. V was shortened by 5 bases and J by 6 bases, with 13 bases between the two germline ends. The CDR3 runs 14 residues. Per the germline V gene, CDR1 is SGHNT and CDR2 is YENEEA. The sequencing used peripheral blood, collected on day 0 of AZD1222 vaccination. The chain carries TRBV11-3 and TRBJ2-2; no reliable D call. This clonotype was sampled from an adult in good health. CDR3 amino acids: CASSQTRIAGELFF. CDR3 bases: TGTGCCAGCAGCCAAACCAGGATCGCCGGGGAGCTGTTTTTT.